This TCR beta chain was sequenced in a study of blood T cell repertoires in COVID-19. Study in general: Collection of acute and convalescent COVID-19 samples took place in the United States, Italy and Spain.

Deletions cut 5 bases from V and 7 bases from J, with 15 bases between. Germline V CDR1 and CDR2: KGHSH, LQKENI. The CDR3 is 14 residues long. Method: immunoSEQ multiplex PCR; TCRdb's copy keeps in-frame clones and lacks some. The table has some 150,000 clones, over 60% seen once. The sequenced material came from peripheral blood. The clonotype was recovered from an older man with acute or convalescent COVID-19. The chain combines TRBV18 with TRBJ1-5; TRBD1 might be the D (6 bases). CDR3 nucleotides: TGTGCCAGCTCATCACAGGGAGAGAAACAGCCCCAGCATTTT. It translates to CASSSQGEKQPQHF.